This T cell receptor (beta chain) was captured in a study of blood T cell repertoires in COVID-19. On the study more broadly: Samples of COVID-19 (acute and convalescent) were obtained from the United States, Italy and Spain. PBMCs, B-cell-depleted T cells, or T cells were the source of the cDNA or gDNA that made up the material.

This clone was counted only a few times. Germline assignment: CDR1 SGHTA and CDR2 FQGNSA. There are 15 residues in the CDR3. Trimming took 4 bases from V and 8 from J; bases not matched to a gene: 7. Original methodology: Counts of nucleated cells, estimated from reference gene primer amplification, were obtained. The protocol was immunoSEQ multiplex PCR, while the TCRdb copy is restricted to in-frame clones and leaves out a portion. V and J calls and clone size come straight from that table; D and trimming were deduced from the DNA. Of hundreds of thousands of clones listed, around 86% are singletons.

Input material: peripheral blood. The genes are TRBV7-2 and TRBJ1-4; 10 positions match TRBD1. The sequence came from a man in his 70s with acute or convalescent COVID-19. CDR3 sequence: CASSSRQGASEKLFF. The CDR3 coding sequence is TGTGCCAGCAGCTCACGACAGGGGGCGAGCGAAAAACTGTTTTTT.